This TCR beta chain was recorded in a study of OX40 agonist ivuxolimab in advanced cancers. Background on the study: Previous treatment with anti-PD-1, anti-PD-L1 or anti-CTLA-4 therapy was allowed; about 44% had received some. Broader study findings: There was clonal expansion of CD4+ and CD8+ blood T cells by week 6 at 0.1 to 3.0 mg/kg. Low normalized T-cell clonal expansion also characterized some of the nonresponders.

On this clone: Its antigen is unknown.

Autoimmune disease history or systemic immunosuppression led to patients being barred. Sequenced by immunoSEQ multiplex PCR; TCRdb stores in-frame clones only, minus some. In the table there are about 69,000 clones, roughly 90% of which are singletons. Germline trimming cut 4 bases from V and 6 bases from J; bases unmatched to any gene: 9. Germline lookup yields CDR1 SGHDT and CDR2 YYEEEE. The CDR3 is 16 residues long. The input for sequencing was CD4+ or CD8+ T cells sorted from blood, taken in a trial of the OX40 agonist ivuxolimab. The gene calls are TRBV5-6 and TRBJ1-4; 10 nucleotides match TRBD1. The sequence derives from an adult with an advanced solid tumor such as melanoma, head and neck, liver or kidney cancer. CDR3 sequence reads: CASSRDRGAGYEKLFF. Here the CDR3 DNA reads TGTGCCAGCAGCCGGGACAGGGGAGCGGGATATGAAAAACTGTTTTTT.